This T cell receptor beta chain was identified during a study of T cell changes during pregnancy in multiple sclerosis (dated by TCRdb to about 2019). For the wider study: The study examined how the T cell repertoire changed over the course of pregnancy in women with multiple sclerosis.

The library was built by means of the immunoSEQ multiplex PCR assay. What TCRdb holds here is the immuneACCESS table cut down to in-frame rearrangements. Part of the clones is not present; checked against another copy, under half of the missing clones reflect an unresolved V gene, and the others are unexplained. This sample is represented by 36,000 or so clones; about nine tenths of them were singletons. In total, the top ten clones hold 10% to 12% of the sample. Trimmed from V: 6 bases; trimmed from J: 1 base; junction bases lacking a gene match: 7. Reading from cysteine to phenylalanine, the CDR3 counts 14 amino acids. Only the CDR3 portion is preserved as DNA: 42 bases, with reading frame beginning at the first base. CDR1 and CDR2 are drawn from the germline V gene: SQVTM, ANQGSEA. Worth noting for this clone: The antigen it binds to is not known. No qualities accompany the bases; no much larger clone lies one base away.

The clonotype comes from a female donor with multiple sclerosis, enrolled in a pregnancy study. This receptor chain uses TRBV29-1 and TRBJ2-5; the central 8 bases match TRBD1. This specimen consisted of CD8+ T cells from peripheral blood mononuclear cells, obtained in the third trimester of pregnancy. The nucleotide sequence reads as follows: TGCAGCGTGAGACCGGGACAGGTCCAAGAGACCCAGTACTTC. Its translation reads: CSVRPGQVQETQYF.